This TCR beta chain is drawn from a study of PD-1 blockade in classical Hodgkin lymphoma. Time point noted: cycle 4 day 1 (C4D1), after more than five weeks of nivolumab. Every patient experienced relapse after autologous stem cell transplantation, and brentuximab vedotin exposure varied. Best response was recorded as complete response, partial response or progressive disease. The germline CDR1 and CDR2 sequences are SGHAT and FQNNGV. Trimming took 5 bases from V and 3 from J, leaving 13 bases between them. This CDR3 spans 14 amino acids. This clone has a single count. The method was immunoSEQ multiplex PCR; TCRdb's version includes in-frame clones alone and lacks a portion of them. The sample holds about 94,000 clones; about 92% are singletons and the top ten take 1.5% to 2.5%.

The sample here was peripheral blood mononuclear cells (PBMCs), taken before the fourth cycle of nivolumab. The chain has TRBV11-2 and TRBJ2-5; D gene uncertain. The source of this sequence is a human donor with classical Hodgkin lymphoma. The CDR3 nucleotides read TGTGCCAGCAGCCGACTGAACTTAAAAGAGACCCAGTACTTC. Protein sequence: CASSRLNLKETQYF.